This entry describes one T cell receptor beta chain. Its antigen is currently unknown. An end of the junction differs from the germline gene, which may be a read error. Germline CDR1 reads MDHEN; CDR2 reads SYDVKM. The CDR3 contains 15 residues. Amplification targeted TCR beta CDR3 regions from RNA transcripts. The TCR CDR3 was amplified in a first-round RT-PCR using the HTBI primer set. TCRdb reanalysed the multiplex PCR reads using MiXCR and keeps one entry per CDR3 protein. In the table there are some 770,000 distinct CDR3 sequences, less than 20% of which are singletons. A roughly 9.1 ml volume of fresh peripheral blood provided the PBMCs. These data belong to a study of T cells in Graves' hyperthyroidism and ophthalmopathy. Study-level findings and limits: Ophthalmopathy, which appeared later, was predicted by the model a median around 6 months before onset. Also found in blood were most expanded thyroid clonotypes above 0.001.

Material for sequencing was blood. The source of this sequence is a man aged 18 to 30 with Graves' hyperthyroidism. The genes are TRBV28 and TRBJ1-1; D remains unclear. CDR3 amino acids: CASSAQPFMNTEALF. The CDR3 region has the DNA TGTGCCAGCAGCGCACAGCCCTTTATGAACACTGAAGCTCTCTTT. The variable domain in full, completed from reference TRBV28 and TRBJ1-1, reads DVKVTQSSRYLVKRTGEKVFLECVQDMDHENMFWYRQDPGLGLRLIYFSYDVKMKEKGDIPEGYSVSREKKERFSLILESASTNQTSMYLCASSAQPFMNTEALFGQGTRLTVV.